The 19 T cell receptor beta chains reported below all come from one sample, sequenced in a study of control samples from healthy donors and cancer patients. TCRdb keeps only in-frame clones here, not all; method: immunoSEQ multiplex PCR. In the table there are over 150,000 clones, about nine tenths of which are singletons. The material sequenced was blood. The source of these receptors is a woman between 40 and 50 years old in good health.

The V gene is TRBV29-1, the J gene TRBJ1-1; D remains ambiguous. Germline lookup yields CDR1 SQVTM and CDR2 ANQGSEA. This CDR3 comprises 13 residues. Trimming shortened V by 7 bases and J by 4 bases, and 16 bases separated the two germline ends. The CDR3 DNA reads TGCAGCGAACTGCCGAGGAGCGGCACTGAAGCTTTCTTT. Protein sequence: CSELPRSGTEAFF.

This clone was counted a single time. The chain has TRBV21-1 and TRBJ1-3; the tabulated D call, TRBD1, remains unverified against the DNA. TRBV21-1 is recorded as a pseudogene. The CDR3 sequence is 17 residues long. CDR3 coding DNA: TGTGCCAGCAGCAAAAATCGCGACAGGATCTCTGGAAACACCATATATTTT. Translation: CASSKNRDRISGNTIYF.

The CDR3 loop reads CASSKEGQVAEKLFF. In DNA form, the CDR3 reads TGTGCCAGCAGCAAAGAGGGACAGGTGGCTGAAAAACTGTTTTTT. This chain uses TRBV21-1 with TRBJ1-4; no check of the table's D call, TRBD1, against the DNA was made. TRBV21-1 is termed a pseudogene. The CDR3 extends over 15 amino acids.

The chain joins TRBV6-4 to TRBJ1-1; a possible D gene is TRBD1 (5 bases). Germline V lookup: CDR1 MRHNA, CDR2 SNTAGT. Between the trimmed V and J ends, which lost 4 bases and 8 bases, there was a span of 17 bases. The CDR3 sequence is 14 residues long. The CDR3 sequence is CASSAWGDAPEAFF. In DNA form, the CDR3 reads TGTGCCAGCAGTGCCTGGGGGGATGCTCCCGAAGCTTTCTTT.

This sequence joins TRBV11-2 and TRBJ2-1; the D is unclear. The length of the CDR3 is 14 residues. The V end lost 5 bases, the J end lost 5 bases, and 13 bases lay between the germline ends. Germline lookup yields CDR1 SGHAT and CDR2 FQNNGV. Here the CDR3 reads CASSDRRGNNEQFF. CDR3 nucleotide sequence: TGTGCCAGCAGCGATCGGCGAGGAAACAATGAGCAGTTCTTC. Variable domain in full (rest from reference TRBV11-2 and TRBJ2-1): EAGVAQSPRYKIIEKRQSVAFWCNPISGHATLYWYQQILGQGPKLLIQFQNNGVVDDSQLPKDRFSAERLKGVDSTLKIQPAKLEDSAVYLCASSDRRGNNEQFFGPGTRLTVL.

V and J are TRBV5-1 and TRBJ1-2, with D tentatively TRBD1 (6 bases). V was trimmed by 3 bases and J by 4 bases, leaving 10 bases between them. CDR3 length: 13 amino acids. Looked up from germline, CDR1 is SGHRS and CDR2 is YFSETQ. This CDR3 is CASSSGAGYGYTF. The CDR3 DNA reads TGCGCCAGCAGCTCGGGGGCCGGCTATGGCTACACCTTC.

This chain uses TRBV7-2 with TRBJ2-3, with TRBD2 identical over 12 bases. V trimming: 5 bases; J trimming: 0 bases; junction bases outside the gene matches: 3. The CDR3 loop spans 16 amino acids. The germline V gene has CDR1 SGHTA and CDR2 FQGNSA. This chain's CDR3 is CASSILAGGSTDTQYF. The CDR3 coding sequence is TGTGCCAGCAGCATCCTAGCGGGGGGGAGCACAGATACGCAGTATTTT.

The CDR3: CASSARGGQETQYF. The CDR3 DNA reads TGTGCCAGCAGCGCCCGGGGGGGCCAAGAGACCCAGTACTTC. This sequence joins TRBV6-5 and TRBJ2-5; TRBD2 matches 8 bases. The CDR3 has 14 amino acids. Germline V CDR1 and CDR2: MNHEY, SVGAGI. V gave up 6 bases and J gave up 1 base; unmatched junction bases: 4.

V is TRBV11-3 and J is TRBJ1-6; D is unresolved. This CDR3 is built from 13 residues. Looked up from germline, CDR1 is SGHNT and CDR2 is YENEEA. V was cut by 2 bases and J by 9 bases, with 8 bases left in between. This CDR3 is CASSLRSGSPLHF. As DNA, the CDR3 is TGTGCCAGCAGCTTACGTTCTGGTTCACCCCTCCACTTT.

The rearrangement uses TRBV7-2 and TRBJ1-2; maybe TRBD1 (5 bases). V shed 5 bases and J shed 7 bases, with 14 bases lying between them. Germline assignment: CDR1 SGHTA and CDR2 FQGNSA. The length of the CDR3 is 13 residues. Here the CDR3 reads CASSQNPGFGYTF. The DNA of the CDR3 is TGTGCCAGCAGCCAAAATCCAGGGTTTGGCTACACCTTC.

The CDR3 DNA reads as TGCAGTGCTAGTGGGGATCATCAGCCCCAGCATTTT. Amino acid sequence: CSASGDHQPQHF. This chain joins TRBV20-1 and TRBJ1-5, with D unclear. The CDR3 covers 12 residues. Trimming left V 3 bases short and J 5 bases short, with 8 bases between. In germline, CDR1 is DFQATT, CDR2 SNEGSKA (reference sequence).

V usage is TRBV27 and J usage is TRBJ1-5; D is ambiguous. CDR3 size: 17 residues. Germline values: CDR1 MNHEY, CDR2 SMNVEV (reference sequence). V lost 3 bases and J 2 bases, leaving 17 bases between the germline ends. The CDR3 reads CASSFQFSEGGNQPQHF. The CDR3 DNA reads TGTGCCAGCAGTTTCCAATTCAGCGAGGGAGGCAATCAGCCCCAGCATTTT.

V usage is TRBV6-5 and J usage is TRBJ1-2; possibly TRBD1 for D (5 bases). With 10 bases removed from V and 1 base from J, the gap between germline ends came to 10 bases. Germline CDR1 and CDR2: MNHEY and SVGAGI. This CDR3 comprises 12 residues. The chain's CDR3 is CATGGVNYGYTF. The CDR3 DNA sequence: TGTGCCACCGGGGGGGTTAACTATGGCTACACCTTC.

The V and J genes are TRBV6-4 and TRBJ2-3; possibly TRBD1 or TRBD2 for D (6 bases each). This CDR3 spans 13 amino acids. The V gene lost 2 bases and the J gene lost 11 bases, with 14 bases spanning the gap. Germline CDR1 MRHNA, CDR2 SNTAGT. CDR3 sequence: CASSDRSAGQQYF. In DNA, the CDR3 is TGTGCCAGCAGTGACCGTAGTGCGGGACAGCAGTATTTT.

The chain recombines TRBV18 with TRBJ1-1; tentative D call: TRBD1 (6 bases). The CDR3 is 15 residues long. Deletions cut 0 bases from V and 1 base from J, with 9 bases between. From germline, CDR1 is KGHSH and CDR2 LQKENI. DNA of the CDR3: TGTGCCAGCTCACCACCGGCGGGACAGAACACTGAAGCTTTCTTT. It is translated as CASSPPAGQNTEAFF.

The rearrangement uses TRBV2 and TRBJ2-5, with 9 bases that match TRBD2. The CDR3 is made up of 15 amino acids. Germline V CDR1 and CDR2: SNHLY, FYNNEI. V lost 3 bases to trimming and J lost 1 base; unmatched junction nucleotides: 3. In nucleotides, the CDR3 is TGTGCCAGCAGTGACGGACTAGCGCCCCAAGAGACCCAGTACTTC. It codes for CASSDGLAPQETQYF.

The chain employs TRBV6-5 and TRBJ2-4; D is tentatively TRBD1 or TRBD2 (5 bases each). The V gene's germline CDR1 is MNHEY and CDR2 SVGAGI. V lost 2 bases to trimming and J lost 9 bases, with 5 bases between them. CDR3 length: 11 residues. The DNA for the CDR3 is TGTGCCAGCAGTTACGGGGGCATTCAGTACTTC. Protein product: CASSYGGIQYF.

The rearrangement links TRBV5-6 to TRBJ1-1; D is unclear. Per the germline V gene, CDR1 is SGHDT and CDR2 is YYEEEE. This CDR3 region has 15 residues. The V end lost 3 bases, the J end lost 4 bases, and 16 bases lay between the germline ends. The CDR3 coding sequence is TGTGCCAGCAGCTGGGCGCCCGGGGTTAGCACTGAAGCTTTCTTT. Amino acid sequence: CASSWAPGVSTEAFF.

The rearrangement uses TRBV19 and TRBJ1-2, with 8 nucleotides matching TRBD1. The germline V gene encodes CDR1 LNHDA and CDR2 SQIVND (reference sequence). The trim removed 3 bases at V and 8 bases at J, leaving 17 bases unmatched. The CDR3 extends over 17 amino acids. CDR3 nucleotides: TGTGCCAGTAGTATTCGGGGGCCCGCCGACAGGGGAACAGGCTACACCTTC. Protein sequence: CASSIRGPADRGTGYTF.